This T cell receptor (beta chain) was captured in a study of shared clonotypes between healthy human individuals. V gave up 10 bases and J gave up 2 bases; unmatched junction bases: 10. Germline CDR1 is ENHRY and CDR2 is SYGVKD. This CDR3 spans 14 amino acids. Study-wide findings and caveats: Of the naive CD4 clonotypes, roughly 5.2% were shared across a few donors.

Assay: immunoSEQ multiplex PCR; the TCRdb copy retains only in-frame clones and omits some. The table lists 2 million or so clones, roughly 94% of them singletons, with 0.13% in the top ten. In the case of this clone: What it binds is not known.

The sequence was collected from a man in his late teens or twenties in good health. The sample taken for sequencing was naive CD4+ T cells sorted from blood. The subset: CD45RA+ positively selected. This rearrangement joins TRBV10-3 to TRBJ2-7; 8 bases map to TRBD2. Here the CDR3 reads CATTVGLGPYEQYF. CDR3 coding DNA: TGTGCCACCACCGTGGGACTAGGCCCCTACGAGCAGTACTTC.